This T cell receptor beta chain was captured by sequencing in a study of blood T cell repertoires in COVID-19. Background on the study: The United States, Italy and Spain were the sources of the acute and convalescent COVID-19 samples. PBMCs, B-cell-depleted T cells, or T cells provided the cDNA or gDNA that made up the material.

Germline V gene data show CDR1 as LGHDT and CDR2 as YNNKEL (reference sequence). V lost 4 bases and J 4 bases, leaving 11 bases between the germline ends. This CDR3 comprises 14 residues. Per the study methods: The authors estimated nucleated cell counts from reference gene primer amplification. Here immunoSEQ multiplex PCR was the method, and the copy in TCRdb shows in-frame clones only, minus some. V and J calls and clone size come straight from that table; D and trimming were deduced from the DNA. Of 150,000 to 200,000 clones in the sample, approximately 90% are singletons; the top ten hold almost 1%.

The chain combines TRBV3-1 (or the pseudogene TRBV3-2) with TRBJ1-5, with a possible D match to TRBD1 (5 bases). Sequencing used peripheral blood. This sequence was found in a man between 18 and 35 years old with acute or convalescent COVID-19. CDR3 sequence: CASSLRGGNQPQHF. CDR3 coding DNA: TGTGCCAGCAGCCTCCGGGGGGGAAATCAGCCCCAGCATTTT.